Each of the 20 T cell receptor beta chains below was sequenced from the same sample in a study of blood T cell repertoires in COVID-19. Generated by immunoSEQ multiplex PCR, the TCRdb table keeps only in-frame clones and is missing some. The table lists approximately 270,000 clones, about nine tenths of them singletons. The sequencing input was peripheral blood. Receptors originate from a man in his forties with active or convalescent COVID-19.

This clone was recorded once. This chain uses TRBV15 with TRBJ2-1; the D gene is possibly TRBD1 (5 bases). CDR3 size: 16 residues. V lost 0 bases and J 0 bases, leaving 9 bases between the germline ends. The V gene's germline CDR1 is LNHNV and CDR2 YYDKDF (reference sequence). In DNA form, the CDR3 reads TGTGCCACCAGCAGAGATGGGGCGAGCTCCTACAATGAGCAGTTCTTC. Residues: CATSRDGASSYNEQFF.

The chain carries TRBV5-5 and TRBJ1-5; possibly TRBD1 for D (5 bases). The CDR3 consists of 15 residues. V dropped 0 bases and J dropped 3 bases, with 10 bases sitting between them. Germline loops: CDR1 SGHKS, CDR2 YYEKEE (reference sequence). DNA of the CDR3: TGTGCCAGCAGCTTGGGGCGACAGACCAATCAGCCCCAGCATTTT. As protein: CASSLGRQTNQPQHF.

The chain carries TRBV4-1 and TRBJ2-2; the D gene is possibly TRBD1 (6 bases). V was cut by 11 bases and J by 6 bases, with 13 bases left in between. This CDR3 region has 12 residues. Germline CDR1 and CDR2: MGHRA and YSYEKL. CDR3 protein: CAAGGRAGELFF. The CDR3 DNA is TGCGCCGCTGGGGGCAGGGCCGGGGAGCTGTTTTTT.

V usage is TRBV27 and J usage is TRBJ2-7; TRBD2 is a possible D gene (5 bases). The CDR3 consists of 14 residues. The V end lost 6 bases, the J end lost 1 base, and 13 bases lay between the germline ends. Per the germline V gene, CDR1 is MNHEY and CDR2 is SMNVEV (reference sequence). CDR3 coding DNA: TGTGCCAGCAGAGGACGGGGTCTATCCTACGAGCAGTACTTC. Encoded protein: CASRGRGLSYEQYF.

V and J are TRBV7-9 and TRBJ1-1; 7 bases line up with TRBD1. J lost 3 bases, V lost 1 base, and 2 bases had no gene match. The CDR3 contains 14 residues. Per the germline V gene, CDR1 is SEHNR and CDR2 is FQNEAQ (reference sequence). This CDR3 reads CASSLVTGDTEAFF. The CDR3 DNA reads TGTGCCAGCAGCTTAGTTACAGGGGACACTGAAGCTTTCTTT.

Only a few counts were recorded for this clone. This rearrangement joins TRBV7-9 to TRBJ1-1; tentative D call: TRBD1 (6 bases). CDR3 length equals 13 residues. Germline lookup yields CDR1 SEHNR and CDR2 FQNEAQ (reference sequence). Trimming stripped 6 bases from V and 2 bases from J, with 10 bases between. The CDR3 spells CASRKGQNTEAFF. The CDR3 DNA sequence: TGTGCCAGCAGAAAGGGACAAAACACTGAAGCTTTCTTT. Full variable domain (outside the CDR3, taken from reference TRBV7-9 and TRBJ1-1): DTGVSQNPRHKITKRGQNVTFRCDPISEHNRLYWYRQTLGQGPEFLTYFQNEAQLEKSRLLSDRFSAERPKGSFSTLEIQRTEQGDSAMYLCASRKGQNTEAFFGQGTRLTVV.

This chain uses TRBV13 with TRBJ2-3; 8 bases align to TRBD1. Trimming took 5 bases from V and 0 from J; bases not matched to a gene: 13. Germline values: CDR1 PRHDT, CDR2 FYEKMQ (reference sequence). The CDR3 runs 18 residues. CDR3 sequence (DNA): TGTGCCAGCAGCGAATACAAGGACAGGGCCTCTAGCACAGATACGCAGTATTTT. Protein product: CASSEYKDRASSTDTQYF.

This rearrangement joins TRBV6-1 to TRBJ1-2; 8 bases are shared with TRBD1. Trimming took 3 bases from V and 2 from J; bases not matched to a gene: 2. Germline V CDR1 and CDR2: MNHNS, SASEGT. This CDR3 has 14 amino acids. DNA for the CDR3: TGTGCCAGCAGTGAGGACAGGGTAAACTATGGCTACACCTTC. Translating gives CASSEDRVNYGYTF.

The J gene is TRBJ2-5, the V gene TRBV19; D gene uncertain. From germline, CDR1 is LNHDA and CDR2 SQIVND (reference sequence). Trimming took 3 bases from V and 2 from J, leaving 7 bases between them. The CDR3 runs to 13 residues. DNA for the CDR3: TGTGCCAGTAGTATCGTAGCTCAAGAGACCCAGTACTTC. It is translated as CASSIVAQETQYF.

The gene calls are TRBV27 and TRBJ1-2; 9 bases are shared with TRBD1. The V segment lost 5 bases and the J segment 8 bases; nucleotides outside the gene matches: 3. This CDR3 spans 12 amino acids. Germline CDR1 MNHEY, CDR2 SMNVEV (reference sequence). Here the CDR3 reads CASSTGGQGYTF. The CDR3 bases are TGTGCCAGCAGTACAGGGGGCCAAGGCTACACCTTC.

CDR3 coding DNA: TGTGCCAGTAGTAAGAGACCGGGACATAGGAATAGCAATCAGCCCCAGCATTTT. Protein sequence: CASSKRPGHRNSNQPQHF. The rearrangement uses TRBV19 and TRBJ1-5; TRBD1 is a possible D gene (6 bases). The V gene lost 4 bases and the J gene lost 0 bases, with 19 bases spanning the gap. This CDR3 is built from 18 residues. The germline gives CDR1 LNHDA, CDR2 SQIVND (reference sequence).

This chain links TRBV5-4 with TRBJ1-1, with D hard to call. V was cut by 3 bases and J by 0 bases, with 9 bases left in between. The CDR3 spans 14 residues. Germline CDR1 is SGHNT and CDR2 is YYREEE (reference sequence). The CDR3 DNA sequence: TGTGCCAGCAGCTCCAGCACAGTGAACACTGAAGCTTTCTTT. This sequence encodes CASSSSTVNTEAFF.

CDR3 nucleotide sequence: TGTGCCAGCTCACCTAGGACAGTGAACTCTGGAAACACCATATATTTT. Its translation is CASSPRTVNSGNTIYF. This sequence joins TRBV18 and TRBJ1-3; weak D call: TRBD1 (6 bases). With 3 bases removed from V and 0 bases from J, the gap between germline ends came to 12 bases. The germline CDR1 and CDR2 sequences are KGHSH and LQKENI. This CDR3 is 16 amino acids long.

About this clone itself: Germline is not matched at one junction end, which may reflect a read error. CDR3 residues: CASSLDPGTSGRETQYF. The CDR3 nucleotides read TGTGCTAGCAGCTTAGATCCCGGGACTAGCGGGAGAGAGACCCAGTACTTC. The chain employs TRBV7-7 and TRBJ2-5, with TRBD2 matching over 14 bases. The CDR3 extends over 17 amino acids. Germline V gene data show CDR1 as SSHAT and CDR2 as FNYEAQ (reference sequence). Full variable domain (rest looked up from reference TRBV7-7 and TRBJ2-5): GAGVSQSPRYKVTKRGQDVTLRCDPISSHATLYWYQQALGQGPEFLTYFNYEAQPDKSGLPSDRFSAERPEGSISTLTIQRTEQRDSAMYRCASSLDPGTSGRETQYFGPGTRLLVL.

Only one count was recorded for this clone. The rearrangement links TRBV3-1 (or the pseudogene TRBV3-2) to TRBJ2-1; unclear D gene. Trimming pared 5 bases from V and 0 bases from J, leaving 11 bases between. The CDR3 contains 15 residues. Per the germline V gene, CDR1 is LGHDT and CDR2 is YNNKEL (reference sequence). CDR3 sequence (DNA): TGTGCCAGCAGCAACTCCGACTCCTCCTACAATGAGCAGTTCTTC. Its protein product is CASSNSDSSYNEQFF.

The chain links TRBV19 to TRBJ2-1, with TRBD1 matching 9 bases. V gave up 5 bases and J gave up 8 bases; unmatched junction bases: 7. The germline CDR1 and CDR2 sequences are LNHDA and SQIVND (reference sequence). This CDR3 is built from 14 residues. In DNA, the CDR3 is TGTGCCAGTAGTTCAGGGACAGGGCTTGATGAGCAGTTCTTC. Translating gives CASSSGTGLDEQFF.

The V call is TRBV20-1, the J call TRBJ2-7, with TRBD1 matching 8 bases. The V gene's germline CDR1 is DFQATT and CDR2 SNEGSKA (reference sequence). The trim removed 3 bases at V and 7 bases at J, leaving 5 bases unmatched. CDR3 length: 12 residues. The CDR3 region is CSASGQGNEQYF. In nucleotides, the CDR3 is TGCAGTGCTAGTGGACAGGGTAATGAGCAGTACTTC.

This chain joins TRBV19 and TRBJ2-3; perhaps TRBD1 as D (6 bases). From germline, CDR1 is LNHDA and CDR2 SQIVND (reference sequence). V was clipped by 4 bases and J by 0 bases, with 14 bases between them. CDR3 length equals 16 residues. The CDR3 nucleotides are TGTGCCAGTAGTAGTGGGACATTCACTAGCACAGATACGCAGTATTTT. Its translation is CASSSGTFTSTDTQYF.

The rearrangement links TRBV27 to TRBJ1-2; D is undetermined. The CDR3 is 13 residues long. The V and J ends lost 3 bases and 9 bases respectively, with 14 bases between them. CDR1 and CDR2 from the germline V gene are MNHEY and SMNVEV (reference sequence). Here the CDR3 reads CASSFPGSYSYTF. The DNA of the CDR3 is TGTGCCAGCAGTTTCCCGGGTTCTTATAGCTACACCTTC.

The chain joins TRBV5-6 to TRBJ2-7; 9 bases are a match to TRBD1. V was pared by 4 bases and J by 0 bases, with 17 bases of the junction left unmatched. The CDR3 has 19 amino acids. Germline V gene data show CDR1 as SGHDT and CDR2 as YYEEEE. CDR3 sequence (DNA): TGTGCCAGCAGCCACAAAGCACCCCTGGGACAGGGCTTCTCCTACGAGCAGTACTTC. As protein: CASSHKAPLGQGFSYEQYF.